This TCR beta chain was captured in a study of tissue T cells after allogeneic stem cell transplantation. Some clones are missing from TCRdb's copy, which holds only in-frame ones; the method was immunoSEQ multiplex PCR. The sample has approximately 6,500 clones; about three quarters are singletons. The length of the CDR3 is 14 residues. V lost 6 bases and J lost 0; bases outside the gene matches: 4. Germline V gene sequence: CDR1 MNHEY, CDR2 SVGAGI. This sample comprised tissue from the rectum, obtained at autopsy. This chain connects TRBV6-5 to TRBJ1-1, with 7 nucleotides matching TRBD1. The sequence derives from a woman aged 18-49 years with breast cancer. CDR3: CASRPGQLNTEAFF. The CDR3 nucleotides read TGTGCCAGCAGACCGGGACAGCTGAACACTGAAGCTTTCTTT.